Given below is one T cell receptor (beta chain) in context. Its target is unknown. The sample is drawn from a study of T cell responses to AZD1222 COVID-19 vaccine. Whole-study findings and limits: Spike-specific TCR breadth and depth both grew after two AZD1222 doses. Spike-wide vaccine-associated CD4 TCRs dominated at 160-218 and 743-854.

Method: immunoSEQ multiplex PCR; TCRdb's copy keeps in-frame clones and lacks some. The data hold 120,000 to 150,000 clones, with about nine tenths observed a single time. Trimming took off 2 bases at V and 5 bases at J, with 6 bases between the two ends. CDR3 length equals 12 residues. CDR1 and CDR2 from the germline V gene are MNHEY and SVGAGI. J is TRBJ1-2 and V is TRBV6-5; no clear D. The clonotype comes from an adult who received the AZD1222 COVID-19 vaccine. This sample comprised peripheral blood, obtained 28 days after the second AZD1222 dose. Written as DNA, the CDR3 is TGTGCCAGCAGTTACGCGGGGTATGGCTACACCTTC. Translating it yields CASSYAGYGYTF.